This is a list of T cell receptor beta chains from one sample in a study of T cell responses to AZD1222 COVID-19 vaccine. Profiled with immunoSEQ multiplex PCR; TCRdb holds only in-frame clones, not every one. The sample lists 90,000 to 140,000 clones, approximately 90% seen once, with roughly 2.5% in the top ten. The specimen comprised peripheral blood, sampled on day 0 of AZD1222 vaccination. All receptors come from an adult in good health. The CDR3 runs from the conserved cysteine through the conserved F or W. A D gene is named only where the DNA matches it firmly.

J | D | length | V | DNA | CDR3
TRBJ2-2 | . | 15 | TRBV27 | TGTGCCAGCAGTTTAATTGGCGGACCTGCCGGGGAGCTGTTTTTT | CASSLIGGPAGELFF
TRBJ2-3 | TRBD2 | 16 | TRBV4-2 | TGTGCCAGCAGCCAAGATTTAGCGGGGGGTGCAGGGACGCAGTATTTT | CASSQDLAGGAGTQYF
TRBJ2-5 | TRBD2 | 16 | TRBV19 | TGTGCCAGTAGTCCGGCCGGGACTAGCGGGGAAGAGACCCAGTACTTC | CASSPAGTSGEETQYF
TRBJ2-7 | TRBD2 | 17 | TRBV27 | TGTGCCAGCAGTTTATCCCGGACTAGCGGCGACTCCTACGAGCAGTACTTC | CASSLSRTSGDSYEQYF
TRBJ1-4 | TRBD1 | 16 | TRBV7-9 | TGTGCCAGCAGCATACCGACAGGGAGAAATAATGAAAAACTGTTTTTT | CASSIPTGRNNEKLFF
TRBJ1-2 | TRBD1 | 17 | TRBV19 | TGTGCCAGTAGTATTAGGGACAGGGCTGAAACCCTCTATGGCTACACCTTC | CASSIRDRAETLYGYTF
TRBJ1-4 | . | 14 | TRBV4-2 | TGTGCCAGCAGCCATGGGCAGGGGTATGAAAAACTGTTTTTT | CASSHGQGYEKLFF
TRBJ2-7 | TRBD2 | 15 | TRBV7-2 | TGTGCCAGCAGCTTGAGCGGGGGGGAAGTTTACGAGCAGTACTTC | CASSLSGGEVYEQYF
TRBJ2-3 | TRBD2 | 17 | TRBV4-1 | TGCGCCAGCAGTTCTGGACTAGGTGGGGCGGGGACAGATACGCAGTATTTT | CASSSGLGGAGTDTQYF
TRBJ2-5 | . | 14 | TRBV28 | TGTGCCAGCAGTTATGAAAGGGCCGGAGAGACCCAGTACTTC | CASSYERAGETQYF
TRBJ2-1 | . | 11 | TRBV29-1 | TGCAGCGTTGAGAGGTACAATGAGCAGTTCTTC | CSVERYNEQFF
TRBJ1-1 | . | 11 | TRBV29-1 | TGCAGCGTTGTAGGGAACACTGAAGCTTTCTTT | CSVVGNTEAFF
TRBJ2-2 | TRBD2 | 20 | TRBV15 | TGTGCCACCAGCAGTAAAAGGGGGACTAGCGGGAGGACTAACACCGGGGAGCTGTTTTTT | CATSSKRGTSGRTNTGELFF
TRBJ1-5 | . | 12 | TRBV15 | TGTGCCACCAGCAGAGATGATCAGCCCCAGCATTTT | CATSRDDQPQHF
TRBJ1-3 | . | 14 | TRBV28 | TGTGCCAGCAGTTTACCGGCAATCAGTCACACCATATATTTT | CASSLPAISHTIYF
TRBJ2-1 | TRBD2 | 16 | TRBV27 | TGTGCCAGCAGTTTATCACCGGGACTACCTTACAATGAGCAGTTCTTC | CASSLSPGLPYNEQFF